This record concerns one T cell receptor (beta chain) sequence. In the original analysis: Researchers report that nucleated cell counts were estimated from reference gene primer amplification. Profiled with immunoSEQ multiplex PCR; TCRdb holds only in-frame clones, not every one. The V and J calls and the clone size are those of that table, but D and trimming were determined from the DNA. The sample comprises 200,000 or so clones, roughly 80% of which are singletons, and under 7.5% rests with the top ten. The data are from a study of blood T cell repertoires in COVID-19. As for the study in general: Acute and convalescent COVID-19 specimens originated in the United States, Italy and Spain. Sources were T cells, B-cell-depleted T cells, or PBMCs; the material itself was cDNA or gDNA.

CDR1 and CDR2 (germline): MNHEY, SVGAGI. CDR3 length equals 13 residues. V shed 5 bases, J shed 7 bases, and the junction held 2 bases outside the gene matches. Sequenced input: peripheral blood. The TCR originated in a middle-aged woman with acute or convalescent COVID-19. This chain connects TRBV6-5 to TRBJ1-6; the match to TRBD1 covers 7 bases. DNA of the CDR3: TGTGCCAGCAGTCAGGACAGGAATTCACCCCTCCACTTT. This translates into CASSQDRNSPLHF.